Following are 21 T cell receptor beta chains from one sample sequenced in a study of control samples from healthy donors and cancer patients (dated by TCRdb to 2019 to 2021). The library was made by the immunoSEQ multiplex PCR assay. The source is immuneACCESS, and TCRdb retained only in-frame sequences with V and J called. Part of the clones is not carried over; for the studies checked, unresolved V genes explain less than half of this, and the remainder is unexplained. This sample lists about 75,000 clones; around four fifths were detected once. The ten largest account for about 15% of the sample. The sample taken for sequencing was blood. These receptors came from a man aged 50 or older in good health.

This clone was seen only a few times. CDR3 coding DNA: TGCAGTGCTAGAGAGAACACTGAAGCTTTCTTT. Protein product: CSARENTEAFF. V and J are TRBV20-1 and TRBJ1-1; D remains ambiguous. Trimming removed 0 bases from V and 1 base from J, with 0 bases in between. From germline, CDR1 is DFQATT and CDR2 SNEGSKA (reference sequence). This CDR3 is 11 amino acids long.

This rearrangement joins TRBV30 to TRBJ1-5; possible D gene TRBD1, 5 bases. V gave up 0 bases and J gave up 7 bases, with 16 bases separating them. The CDR3 is 15 amino acids. Germline V CDR1 and CDR2: GTSNPN, SVGIG (reference sequence). CDR3 sequence: CAWSVSGGAGQPQHF. CDR3 nucleotide sequence: TGTGCCTGGAGTGTATCAGGAGGGGCAGGCCAGCCCCAGCATTTT.

The CDR3 is CSASLSSYEQYF. CDR3 nucleotides: TGCAGTGCTAGTTTGTCCTCCTACGAGCAGTACTTC. The chain uses TRBV20-1 and TRBJ2-7; no definite D call. Germline CDR1 and CDR2: DFQATT and SNEGSKA (reference sequence). With 3 bases removed from V and 0 bases from J, the gap between germline ends came to 6 bases. CDR3 length equals 12 residues.

The chain carries TRBV29-1 and TRBJ1-2; D is perhaps TRBD1 (6 bases). The germline CDR1 and CDR2 sequences are SQVTM and ANQGSEA. V was clipped by 8 bases and J by 0 bases, with 10 bases between them. There are 12 residues in the CDR3. The CDR3 protein is CSIGTPNYGYTF. For the CDR3, the DNA is TGCAGCATCGGGACACCTAACTATGGCTACACCTTC.

The CDR3 loop is CASSFLGAGELFF. CDR3 sequence (DNA): TGTGCCAGCAGTTTTTTGGGCGCCGGGGAGCTGTTTTTT. The chain couples TRBV27 to TRBJ2-2; D remains ambiguous. Between the trimmed V and J ends, which lost 3 bases and 6 bases, there was a span of 8 bases. CDR1 MNHEY and CDR2 SMNVEV come from the germline V gene (reference sequence). The CDR3 extends over 13 amino acids.

The rearrangement joins TRBV7-7 to TRBJ2-5; 16 nucleotides agree with TRBD2. This CDR3 spans 16 amino acids. In germline, CDR1 is SSHAT, CDR2 FNYEAQ (reference sequence). Losses at the gene ends were 5 bases for V and 5 bases for J; bases not matched to a gene: 5. The CDR3 here is CASSTGLAGGRETQYF. The CDR3 DNA is TGTGCCAGCAGCACGGGACTAGCGGGAGGGAGGGAGACCCAGTACTTC. The full variable domain, its missing parts supplied by reference TRBV7-7 and TRBJ2-5, is GAGVSQSPRYKVTKRGQDVTLRCDPISSHATLYWYQQALGQGPEFLTYFNYEAQPDKSGLPSDRFSAERPEGSISTLTIQRTEQRDSAMYRCASSTGLAGGRETQYFGPGTRLLVL.

The chain uses TRBV7-9 and TRBJ2-3, with D hard to call. Trimming cost V 3 bases and J 1 base, with 11 bases left between them. Germline V gives CDR1 SEHNR, CDR2 FQNEAQ (reference sequence). This CDR3 is built from 15 residues. The DNA of the CDR3 is TGTGCCAGCAGCTTGACCACGGCGGGCACAGATACGCAGTATTTT. Protein product: CASSLTTAGTDTQYF.

The chain joins TRBV7-9 to TRBJ2-1, with 8 bases fitting TRBD2. The CDR3 covers 15 residues. V was pared by 5 bases and J by 2 bases, with 5 bases of the junction left unmatched. Germline V lookup: CDR1 SEHNR, CDR2 FQNEAQ (reference sequence). CDR3 sequence: CASSPTSAPYNEQFF. The CDR3 coding sequence is TGTGCCAGCAGCCCGACTAGCGCACCCTACAATGAGCAGTTCTTC. Filled out from reference TRBV7-9 and TRBJ2-1, the complete variable domain reads DTGVSQNPRHKITKRGQNVTFRCDPISEHNRLYWYRQTLGQGPEFLTYFQNEAQLEKSRLLSDRFSAERPKGSFSTLEIQRTEQGDSAMYLCASSPTSAPYNEQFFGPGTRLTVL.

For the CDR3, the DNA is TGTGCCAGCAGTTACTCGGACAGGGGGCCCACTGAAGCTTTCTTT. Translated: CASSYSDRGPTEAFF. V gene TRBV6-5 combines with J gene TRBJ1-1; TRBD1 agrees at 11 bases. After removal of 0 bases from V and 4 bases from J, the junction contained 1 base not matched to a gene. The CDR3 covers 15 residues. Germline loops: CDR1 MNHEY, CDR2 SVGAGI.

The chain combines TRBV3-1 (or the pseudogene TRBV3-2) with TRBJ2-3; TRBD2 is a possible D gene (7 bases). The CDR3 is 16 residues long. The V and J ends lost 4 bases and 5 bases respectively, with 19 bases between them. Per the germline V gene, CDR1 is LGHDT and CDR2 is YNNKEL (reference sequence). The CDR3 loop is CASSPGRGASGDTQYF. DNA of the CDR3: TGTGCCAGCAGCCCGGGACGGGGGGCGAGTGGAGATACGCAGTATTTT.

V is TRBV3-1 (or the pseudogene TRBV3-2) and J is TRBJ2-7; no firm D call. The CDR3 loop spans 12 amino acids. The V gene's germline CDR1 is LGHDT and CDR2 YNNKEL (reference sequence). The ends were cut back, 3 bases at V and 4 bases at J, with 7 bases in the middle. CDR3 sequence reads: CASSHAGYEQYF. DNA of the CDR3: TGTGCCAGCAGCCATGCCGGATACGAGCAGTACTTC.

In this sample, this clone turned up once. This rearrangement joins TRBV7-2 to TRBJ2-7; 11 nucleotides match TRBD2. There are 15 residues in the CDR3. Per the germline V gene, CDR1 is SGHTA and CDR2 is FQGNSA. J was trimmed by 6 bases and V by 1 base; bases with no gene match: 5. The CDR3 region is CASSLVVAGGLEQYF. DNA for the CDR3: TGTGCCAGCAGCTTAGTGGTAGCGGGAGGGCTCGAGCAGTACTTC.

V usage is TRBV24-1 and J usage is TRBJ1-1; 8 bases line up with TRBD1. V shed 4 bases and J 10 bases; nucleotides not matched to a gene: 4. Looked up from germline, CDR1 is KGHDR and CDR2 is SFDVKD. This CDR3 comprises 12 residues. The CDR3 coding sequence is TGTGCCACCAGTGAAGAACAGGGGGTAGCTTTCTTT. Protein product: CATSEEQGVAFF.

The V gene is TRBV27, the J gene TRBJ2-7; D not resolved. V lost 4 bases, J lost 3 bases, and 16 bases lay in between. Per the germline V gene, CDR1 is MNHEY and CDR2 is SMNVEV (reference sequence). The CDR3 loop spans 15 amino acids. The CDR3 DNA sequence: TGTGCCAGCAGTTCCAGAACGGCCATGAGCTACGAGCAGTACTTC. This sequence encodes CASSSRTAMSYEQYF.

V is TRBV12-3 or TRBV12-4 and J is TRBJ2-7; 7 nucleotides agree with TRBD1. The CDR3 runs to 12 residues. The ends lost 3 bases at V and 6 bases at J; junction bases unmatched: 2. CDR3 in amino acids: CASSFTGVEQYF. The CDR3 region has the DNA TGTGCCAGCAGTTTTACAGGGGTCGAGCAGTACTTC.

The V call is TRBV24-1, the J call TRBJ2-7; 11 bases are a match to TRBD1. V was pared by 4 bases and J by 4 bases, with 5 bases of the junction left unmatched. The CDR3 is 15 residues long. Germline V gives CDR1 KGHDR, CDR2 SFDVKD. CDR3 region: CATSDRTGGRYEQYF. As DNA, the CDR3 is TGTGCCACCAGTGACCGGACAGGGGGCCGTTACGAGCAGTACTTC.

The chain employs TRBV29-1 and TRBJ2-2, with 7 bases fitting TRBD2. V was pared by 5 bases and J by 1 base, with 4 bases of the junction left unmatched. From germline, CDR1 is SQVTM and CDR2 ANQGSEA. The CDR3 spans 14 residues. The CDR3 region is CSVQSSGNTGELFF. The CDR3 region has the DNA TGCAGCGTTCAGTCTAGCGGGAACACCGGGGAGCTGTTTTTT.

The chain employs TRBV7-2 and TRBJ1-5; 7 bases line up with TRBD1. CDR3 length: 15 amino acids. The junction had 8 bases not matched to a gene; V was cut back by 3 bases and J by 6 bases. CDR1 and CDR2 (germline): SGHTA, FQGNSA. The CDR3, as DNA: TGTGCCAGCAGCTTCAAGGGGGCTGTGGGTCAGCCCCAGCATTTT. Translated, it gives CASSFKGAVGQPQHF.

The chain is built from TRBV5-1 and TRBJ1-1, with D possibly matching TRBD1 (5 bases). Looked up from germline, CDR1 is SGHRS and CDR2 is YFSETQ. V gave up 3 bases and J gave up 2 bases, with 17 bases separating them. CDR3 size: 16 residues. The CDR3 sequence: CASSYRTDGGNTEAFF. CDR3 nucleotides: TGCGCCAGCAGCTATCGGACTGACGGGGGAAACACTGAAGCTTTCTTT.

V gene TRBV20-1 combines with J gene TRBJ2-5; unclear D gene. Trimming cost V 5 bases and J 9 bases, with 13 bases left between them. CDR1 DFQATT and CDR2 SNEGSKA come from the germline V gene (reference sequence). This CDR3 region has 11 residues. CDR3 amino acids: CSAPSPAAQYF. CDR3 nucleotide sequence: TGCAGTGCTCCTAGTCCCGCGGCCCAGTACTTC.

This chain connects TRBV3-1 (or the pseudogene TRBV3-2) to TRBJ1-1, with D uncertain. The germline V gene encodes CDR1 LGHDT and CDR2 YNNKEL (reference sequence). V was shortened by 0 bases and J by 2 bases, with 1 base between the two germline ends. This CDR3 comprises 12 residues. The CDR3 spells CASSQDNTEAFF. The CDR3 DNA reads TGTGCCAGCAGCCAAGATAACACTGAAGCTTTCTTT.